This T cell receptor beta chain emerged from a study of graft-versus-host responses after intestinal transplantation. Study observations and caveats: When patients had graft-donor T cell macrochimerism, their allografts held high graft-versus-host to host-versus-graft clonal ratios.

A few counts support this clone. No antigen is known for it. V lost 3 bases and J 1 base, leaving 6 bases between the germline ends. CDR1 and CDR2 (germline): MRHNA, SNTAGT. The CDR3 is 13 residues long. The table came from immunoSEQ multiplex PCR; TCRdb's copy has only in-frame clones and leaves some out. The sample carries 40,000 or so clones, around 92% recorded once. V and J are TRBV6-4 and TRBJ1-2, with D hard to call. The sequence was obtained from a human patient who received an intestinal transplant, so some T cells may come from the graft donor. The sequenced sample was PBMCs, obtained 267 days after transplant. The CDR3 region has the DNA TGTGCCAGCAGTGAGGGAGTTAACTATGGCTACACCTTC. It encodes CASSEGVNYGYTF.